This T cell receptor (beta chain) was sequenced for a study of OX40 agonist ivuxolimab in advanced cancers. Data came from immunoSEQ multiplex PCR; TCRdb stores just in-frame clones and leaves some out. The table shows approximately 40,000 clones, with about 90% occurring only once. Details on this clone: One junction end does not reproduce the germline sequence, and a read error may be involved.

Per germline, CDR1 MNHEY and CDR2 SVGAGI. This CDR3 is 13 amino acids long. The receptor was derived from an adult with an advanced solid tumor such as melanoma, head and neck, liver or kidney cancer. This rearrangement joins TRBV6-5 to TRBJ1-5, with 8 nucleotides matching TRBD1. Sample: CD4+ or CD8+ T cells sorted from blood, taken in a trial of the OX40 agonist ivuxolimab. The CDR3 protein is CGSSRTGNQPQHF. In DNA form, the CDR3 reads TGTGGCAGCAGTAGGACAGGGAATCAGCCCCAGCATTTT.